The 10 T cell receptor beta chains below were found in one sample sequenced in a study of T cells in Graves' hyperthyroidism and ophthalmopathy (dated by TCRdb to the late 2010s). The method behind the library was multiplex PCR. The data were produced on an Illumina HiSeq 2000. Amplification of TCR beta CDR3 regions was carried out from RNA transcripts. For the first round of RT-PCR on the TCR CDR3, the HTBI primer set was used together with the Qiagen OneStep RT-PCR kit. TCRdb ran its own pipeline on the public reads, namely fastp trimming at Q25 and MiXCR clone calling, and kept in-frame beta chains. Each entry is one CDR3 protein sequence, shown with its most common DNA and genes. The sample table shows about 500,000 distinct CDR3 sequences, and over 13% are seen once. The ten largest clones add up to less than 20% of the sample. What was sequenced was blood. The origin of the receptors is a woman aged 18-35 years with Graves' hyperthyroidism.

The DNA for the CDR3 is TGTGCCAGTAGTATCGGGGAATCGGGGAACACTGAAGCTTTCTTT. This gives the protein CASSIGESGNTEAFF. This rearrangement joins TRBV19 to TRBJ1-1; D unclear. Per the germline V gene, CDR1 is LNHDA and CDR2 is SQIVND (reference sequence). Trimming left V 3 bases short and J 1 base short, with 12 bases between. CDR3 length: 15 amino acids.

This clonotype came up a few times. V usage is TRBV20-1 and J usage is TRBJ2-1; 8 bases match TRBD2. CDR1 is DFQATT, CDR2 SNEGSKA, per germline (reference sequence). CDR3 length: 17 amino acids. V lost 0 bases, J lost 2 bases, and 9 bases stayed unmatched. The CDR3 DNA is TGCAGTGCTAGAGATCCCGGGACGGGAGGGCCCTACAATGAGCAGTTCTTC. Translated: CSARDPGTGGPYNEQFF.

The sample holds many counts of this clonotype. The rearrangement links TRBV7-9 to TRBJ2-7; the match to TRBD1 covers 9 bases. This CDR3 has 16 amino acids. In germline, CDR1 is SEHNR, CDR2 FQNEAQ (reference sequence). The V and J ends lost 4 bases and 3 bases, in that order; junction bases with no gene match: 10. The CDR3 loop reads CASSSNTGTGIYEQYF. CDR3 DNA sequence: TGTGCCAGCAGCTCAAACACCGGGACAGGGATCTACGAGCAGTACTTC. The variable domain in full, with the rest retrieved from reference TRBV7-9 and TRBJ2-7, is DTGVSQNPRHKITKRGQNVTFRCDPISEHNRLYWYRQTLGQGPEFLTYFQNEAQLEKSRLLSDRFSAERPKGSFSTLEIQRTEQGDSAMYLCASSSNTGTGIYEQYFGPGTRLTVT.

This clonotype has more than one count but fewer than ten. At one of its ends the junction is not consistent with the germline gene, which may arise from a read error. The gene calls are TRBV5-6 and TRBJ2-7, with D possibly matching TRBD1 (6 bases). CDR3 size: 14 residues. Germline V gives CDR1 SGHDT, CDR2 YYEEEE. The CDR3 nucleotides read TGTACCAGCAGCTCCCTGACAGGATACTACGAGCAGTACTTC. Protein: CTSSSLTGYYEQYF.

The V and J genes are TRBV7-2 and TRBJ2-3; 7 nucleotides line up with TRBD2. The CDR3 extends over 18 amino acids. In germline, CDR1 is SGHTA, CDR2 FQGNSA. Germline trimming cut 5 bases from V and 2 bases from J; bases unmatched to any gene: 16. CDR3 amino acids: CASSLDGGLAGPTDTQYF. CDR3 coding DNA: TGTGCCAGCAGCCTAGACGGCGGGTTAGCGGGCCCCACAGATACGCAGTATTTT.

This clonotype was found many times. The rearrangement links TRBV5-1 to TRBJ2-3; no clear D. The CDR3 covers 15 residues. V was shortened by 2 bases and J by 3 bases, with 13 bases between the two germline ends. The germline gives CDR1 SGHRS, CDR2 YFSETQ. CDR3 sequence reads: CASSFVSARTDTQYF. The CDR3 nucleotides are TGCGCCAGCAGCTTCGTTTCGGCTAGGACAGATACGCAGTATTTT.

This clonotype has a handful of counts. This chain joins TRBV20-1 and TRBJ2-7; the match to TRBD2 covers 7 bases. Germline V lookup: CDR1 DFQATT, CDR2 SNEGSKA (reference sequence). V dropped 5 bases and J dropped 2; count of bases not matched to a gene: 12. CDR3 length: 15 amino acids. In DNA, the CDR3 is TGCAGTGCTCCCCGTGCTAGCGGTAGCCCCTACGAGCAGTACTTC. Residues: CSAPRASGSPYEQYF.

This clonotype was recorded at least ten times. The rearrangement uses TRBV7-9 and TRBJ2-1; D is ambiguous. The germline CDR1 and CDR2 sequences are SEHNR and FQNEAQ (reference sequence). This CDR3 comprises 15 residues. Trimming shortened V by 3 bases and J by 0 bases, and 9 bases separated the two germline ends. CDR3 coding DNA: TGTGCCAGCAGCTTGGGGTATGGCTCCTACAATGAGCAGTTCTTC. Its translation is CASSLGYGSYNEQFF.

This clonotype appeared once. In DNA, the CDR3 is TGCGCCAGCAGCTTGGGGGGACAGGGGGCGGGTCAGCCCCAGCATTTT. Protein product: CASSLGGQGAGQPQHF. The chain recombines TRBV5-1 with TRBJ1-5, with 12 positions matching TRBD1. CDR1 is SGHRS, CDR2 YFSETQ, per germline. V trimming: 0 bases; J trimming: 6 bases; junction bases outside the gene matches: 4. This CDR3 is built from 16 residues.

The chain uses TRBV11-2 and TRBJ2-2; 13 positions agree with TRBD2. Losses at the gene ends were 5 bases for V and 8 bases for J; bases not matched to a gene: 8. CDR1 and CDR2 from the germline V gene are SGHAT and FQNNGV. The CDR3 extends over 16 amino acids. The CDR3 protein is CASSPSGLAGLGELFF. In DNA, the CDR3 is TGTGCCAGCAGCCCCTCGGGACTAGCGGGATTAGGGGAGCTGTTTTTT.